Following are 11 T cell receptor beta chains from one sample sequenced in a study of T cell repertoires in cytomegalovirus infection. TCRdb fed the reads into MiXCR, producing one record per CDR3 protein. Among 310,000 or so distinct CDR3 sequences, around 10% were seen once, and the ten largest hold less than 3%. Sequencing used PBMCs. The source of these receptors is a human donor in good health (CMV status not recorded). Some clones in this sample may be carry-over from other donors' samples.

This clonotype was seen repeatedly, ten times or more. This chain links TRBV7-9 with TRBJ2-7; D gene unclear. Germline CDR1 reads SEHNR; CDR2 reads FQNEAQ (reference sequence). This CDR3 has 11 residues. The ends were cut back, 8 bases at V and 5 bases at J, with 10 bases in the middle. CDR3 in amino acids: CASLGKDEQYV. CDR3 bases: TGTGCCAGCTTGGGGAAAGACGAGCAGTACGTC.

This chain connects TRBV15 to TRBJ1-4; no firm D call. Trimming pared 3 bases from V and 4 bases from J, leaving 12 bases between. The germline V gene encodes CDR1 LNHNV and CDR2 YYDKDF (reference sequence). CDR3 length equals 15 residues. The CDR3 nucleotides read TGTGCCACCAGCAGCATGACTGGTTTTAATGAAAAACTGTTTTTT. Its translation: CATSSMTGFNEKLFF.

Turning to this clonotype: At one end the junction does not follow the germline gene, possibly because of a read error. V and J are TRBV29-1 and TRBJ2-5; TRBD1 aligns across 9 bases. This CDR3 comprises 14 residues. Per germline, CDR1 SQVTM and CDR2 ANQGSEA. CDR3 region: CSVEGTGSLETQNF. CDR3 nucleotides: TGCAGCGTTGAGGGGACAGGGTCTTTGGAGACCCAGAACTTC.

This clonotype was seen repeatedly, ten times or more. The J gene is TRBJ2-1, the V gene TRBV7-2; D is possibly TRBD2 (5 bases). This CDR3 region has 13 residues. The germline V gene encodes CDR1 SGHTA and CDR2 FQGNSA. Trimming removed 5 bases from V and 10 bases from J, with 15 bases in between. CDR3 sequence reads: CASSPEKRSEQFF. For the CDR3, the DNA is TGTGCCAGCAGCCCGGAGAAGCGGAGCGAGCAGTTCTTC.

This clonotype was recorded many times. V usage is TRBV7-9 and J usage is TRBJ2-5; D is unresolved. The CDR3 length is 14 residues. V was pared by 5 bases and J by 4 bases, with 14 bases between. CDR1 and CDR2 from the germline V gene are SEHNR and FQNEAQ (reference sequence). CDR3 nucleotides: TGTGCCAGCAGCACCCCCGAGACGTCAGAGACCCAGTACTTC. This sequence encodes CASSTPETSETQYF.

The sample holds many counts of this clonotype. The chain couples TRBV7-8 to TRBJ2-1; 11 bases map to TRBD2. This CDR3 region has 13 residues. The ends lost 7 bases at V and 9 bases at J; junction bases unmatched: 5. In germline, CDR1 is SGHVS, CDR2 FQNEAQ. The CDR3 sequence is CASTYGLAGEQFF. CDR3 sequence (DNA): TGTGCCAGCACCTATGGACTAGCGGGTGAGCAGTTCTTC.

The rearrangement uses TRBV3-1 and TRBJ1-1; perhaps TRBD1 as D (6 bases). Germline lookup yields CDR1 LGHDT and CDR2 YNNKEL (reference sequence). The CDR3 runs 14 residues. V was shortened by 1 base and J by 1 base, with 7 bases between the two germline ends. CDR3 protein: CASSQVGANTEAFF. The CDR3 nucleotides read TGTGCCAGCAGCCAAGTGGGGGCGAACACTGAAGCTTTCTTT. Complete variable domain (other parts from reference TRBV3-1 and TRBJ1-1): DTAVSQTPKYLVTQMGNDKSIKCEQNLGHDTMYWYKQDSKKFLKIMFSYNNKELIINETVPNRFSPKSPDKAHLNLHINSLELGDSAVYFCASSQVGANTEAFFGQGTRLTVV.

This clonotype showed up many times. V usage is TRBV14 and J usage is TRBJ2-1, with D uncertain. V shed 0 bases and J shed 0 bases, with 9 bases lying between them. The CDR3 runs 16 residues. The germline CDR1 and CDR2 sequences are SGHDN and FVKESK. The CDR3: CASSQDRRSSYNEQFF. CDR3 DNA: TGTGCCAGCAGCCAAGATAGAAGGAGCTCCTACAATGAGCAGTTCTTC.

This clonotype was seen ten or more times. This chain uses TRBV7-3 with TRBJ2-6; no firm D call. Germline V CDR1 and CDR2: SGHTA, FQGTGA. With 5 bases removed from V and 0 bases from J, the gap between germline ends came to 14 bases. The CDR3 covers 17 residues. CDR3 amino acids: CASSPRTSSSGANVLTF. CDR3 nucleotide sequence: TGTGCCAGCAGCCCTAGAACTTCTAGCTCTGGGGCCAACGTCCTGACTTTC.

This clonotype showed up many times. The J gene is TRBJ1-1, the V gene TRBV12-3 or TRBV12-4; 8 bases match TRBD1. CDR3 length: 15 residues. Unmatched junction bases numbered 10, after V lost 3 bases and J lost 7 bases. The CDR3 nucleotides read TGTGCCAGCAGTTTCGCCCAGGGGGCGCAGGGTGAAGCTTTCTTT. Translating it yields CASSFAQGAQGEAFF.

This clonotype appeared many times. This sequence joins TRBV15 and TRBJ1-1; no firm D call. V was trimmed by 3 bases and J by 1 base, leaving 6 bases between them. The CDR3 loop spans 13 amino acids. Germline V gives CDR1 LNHNV, CDR2 YYDKDF (reference sequence). CDR3 in amino acids: CATSSSRNTEAFF. CDR3 coding DNA: TGTGCCACCAGCAGTAGCAGGAACACTGAAGCTTTCTTT. Drawing the rest from reference TRBV15 and TRBJ1-1, the complete variable domain is DAMVIQNPRYQVTQFGKPVTLSCSQTLNHNVMYWYQQKSSQAPKLLFHYYDKDFNNEADTPDNFQSRRPNTSFCFLDIRSPGLGDTAMYLCATSSSRNTEAFFGQGTRLTVV.